This T cell receptor (beta chain) was identified in a study of OX40 agonist ivuxolimab in advanced cancers. The overall study: Eligibility rules accepted prior anti-PD-1, anti-PD-L1 or anti-CTLA-4 therapy, and around 38% had some.

Study results and limitations: Expansion of clones was among the lowest in partial responders at 0.1-3.0 mg/kg. Clones of CD4+ and CD8+ blood T cells grew by week 6 at doses of 0.1 to 3.0 mg/kg.

The CDR3 has 14 residues. Looked up from germline, CDR1 is MNHNS and CDR2 is SASEGT. J was trimmed by 4 bases and V by 7 bases; bases with no gene match: 5. Here immunoSEQ multiplex PCR was the method, and the copy in TCRdb shows in-frame clones only, minus some. The sample has 70,000 to 90,000 clones, about 85% seen once. Autoimmune disease history or systemic immunosuppression was exclusionary. Regarding this clone: The antigen remains undetermined.

The sample in question was CD4+ or CD8+ T cells sorted from blood, obtained in a trial of the OX40 agonist ivuxolimab. The sequence was collected from an adult with an advanced solid tumor such as melanoma, head and neck, liver or kidney cancer. The rearrangement links TRBV6-1 to TRBJ1-3, with 9 bases identical to TRBD1. Here the CDR3 DNA reads TGTGCCAGCAACCGACAGGGGGAAGGAAACACCATATATTTT. Its protein is CASNRQGEGNTIYF.